These 19 T cell receptor beta chains came from one sample sequenced in a study of T cell responses to AZD1222 COVID-19 vaccine. Repertoires were generated with immunoSEQ multiplex PCR, while TCRdb's copy carries only in-frame clones and drops some. The table lists 150,000 to 200,000 clones, roughly 92% of them singletons, with approximately 0.69% in the top ten. The starting material was peripheral blood, obtained on day 0 of AZD1222 vaccination. Receptors were obtained from an adult in good health.

This chain joins TRBV2 and TRBJ1-2; no firm D call. CDR3 size: 13 residues. The germline CDR1 and CDR2 sequences are SNHLY and FYNNEI. The V and J ends lost 3 bases and 2 bases respectively, with 7 bases between them. CDR3 protein: CASSDLGNYGYTF. The CDR3 coding sequence is TGTGCCAGCAGTGACTTAGGGAACTATGGCTACACCTTC.

The rearrangement links TRBV5-4 to TRBJ2-2; the match to TRBD2 covers 13 bases. Looked up from germline, CDR1 is SGHNT and CDR2 is YYREEE (reference sequence). The ends lost 6 bases at V and 7 bases at J; junction bases unmatched: 12. CDR3 size: 17 residues. In DNA, the CDR3 is TGTGCCAGCACCGTCACACTAGCGGGAGGGCCGGGCGGGGAGCTGTTTTTT. As protein: CASTVTLAGGPGGELFF.

In this sample, this clone turned up once. V usage is TRBV7-7 and J usage is TRBJ1-6, with no clear D. Germline CDR1 SSHAT, CDR2 FNYEAQ (reference sequence). V lost 5 bases and J 10 bases, leaving 12 bases between the germline ends. This CDR3 has 13 residues. The DNA of the CDR3 is TGTGCCAGCAGCGATGGGTTGAGATCACCCCTCCACTTT. It encodes CASSDGLRSPLHF.

V and J are TRBV18 and TRBJ2-5, with D perhaps TRBD1 or TRBD2 (5 bases each). The germline gives CDR1 KGHSH, CDR2 LQKENI. The CDR3 is 11 residues long. With 4 bases removed from V and 5 bases from J, the gap between germline ends came to 5 bases. CDR3 amino acids: CASSRGETQYF. The DNA of the CDR3 is TGTGCCAGCTCACGGGGGGAGACCCAGTACTTC.

The chain couples TRBV4-1 to TRBJ1-4; D perhaps matches TRBD1 (5 bases). Germline CDR1 MGHRA, CDR2 YSYEKL. With 2 bases removed from V and 7 bases from J, the gap between germline ends came to 8 bases. The CDR3 has 13 amino acids. DNA of the CDR3: TGCGCCAGCAGCCAACGGGGGATTGAAAAACTGTTTTTT. Translation gives CASSQRGIEKLFF.

This chain links TRBV11-2 with TRBJ1-1; D is perhaps TRBD1 (5 bases). This CDR3 contains 16 residues. The V end lost 5 bases, the J end lost 3 bases, and 19 bases lay between the germline ends. In germline, CDR1 is SGHAT, CDR2 FQNNGV. The CDR3 nucleotides are TGTGCCAGCAGCAAGACCTCGGGGGGGTCGGACACTGAAGCTTTCTTT. It translates to CASSKTSGGSDTEAFF.

The chain employs TRBV11-3 and TRBJ2-1; D is uncertain. The CDR3 contains 14 residues. Looked up from germline, CDR1 is SGHNT and CDR2 is YENEEA. V lost 5 bases and J 8 bases, leaving 16 bases between the germline ends. In DNA, the CDR3 is TGTGCCAGCAGCAAAAATACCCCACGGGATGAGCAGTTCTTC. Translated, it gives CASSKNTPRDEQFF.

This clone was counted a single time. The rearrangement joins TRBV4-1 to TRBJ2-3; D remains unclear. The CDR3 is made up of 15 amino acids. The V gene lost 3 bases and the J gene lost 4 bases, with 14 bases spanning the gap. CDR1 MGHRA and CDR2 YSYEKL come from the germline V gene. The CDR3 DNA is TGCGCCAGCAGCCAGTTCCGTGGCGGTCCAGATACGCAGTATTTT. Its protein is CASSQFRGGPDTQYF.

J is TRBJ2-1 and V is TRBV5-6; possibly TRBD2 for D (6 bases). Germline values: CDR1 SGHDT, CDR2 YYEEEE. The CDR3 is 14 residues long. The V gene lost 3 bases and the J gene lost 7 bases, with 14 bases spanning the gap. The CDR3 loop is CASSSRGKGNEQFF. The CDR3 DNA sequence: TGTGCCAGCAGCTCCCGGGGGAAGGGGAATGAGCAGTTCTTC.

The chain employs TRBV25-1 and TRBJ1-1; D remains unclear. This CDR3 is built from 12 residues. The V end was cut by 2 bases, the J end by 6 bases, with 7 bases between. Germline CDR1 MGHDK, CDR2 SYGVNS. In DNA, the CDR3 is TGTGCCAGCAGTGAAACCCCCCCTGAAGCTTTCTTT. It is translated as CASSETPPEAFF.

V and J are TRBV11-2 and TRBJ2-2; D gene uncertain. There are 14 residues in the CDR3. CDR1 SGHAT and CDR2 FQNNGV come from the germline V gene. V lost 5 bases to trimming and J lost 0 bases, with 7 bases between them. CDR3 loop: CASSPDANTGELFF. CDR3 sequence (DNA): TGTGCCAGCAGCCCCGACGCGAACACCGGGGAGCTGTTTTTT.

The chain has TRBV4-1 and TRBJ1-2, with D unclear. Germline V CDR1 and CDR2: MGHRA, YSYEKL. This CDR3 comprises 17 residues. With 4 bases removed from V and 0 bases from J, the gap between germline ends came to 18 bases. This CDR3 is CASSLEERAVTNYGYTF. The CDR3 DNA is TGCGCCAGCAGCCTAGAAGAAAGGGCAGTAACTAACTATGGCTACACCTTC.

This chain uses TRBV6-5 with TRBJ1-3; 10 nucleotides align to TRBD1. The CDR3 is 14 residues long. The trim removed 6 bases at V and 9 bases at J, leaving 8 bases unmatched. In germline, CDR1 is MNHEY, CDR2 SVGAGI. The CDR3 coding sequence is TGTGCCAGCAGGCCGGGACAGGGGAAGGGCACCATATATTTT. Protein product: CASRPGQGKGTIYF.

The chain uses TRBV3-1 (or the pseudogene TRBV3-2) and TRBJ2-5, with D unclear. Trimming took 1 base from V and 5 from J, leaving 11 bases between them. Germline lookup yields CDR1 LGHDT and CDR2 YNNKEL (reference sequence). The CDR3 loop spans 14 amino acids. In nucleotides, the CDR3 is TGTGCCAGCAGCCAAGGAATCTCGAGGGAGACCCAGTACTTC. It translates to CASSQGISRETQYF.

Remarks on this clone: Other DNA sequences of this sample code for an identical CDR3. This rearrangement joins TRBV5-1 to TRBJ1-5, with D unresolved. V lost 5 bases, J lost 2 bases, and 8 bases lay in between. The CDR3 spans 13 residues. Germline lookup yields CDR1 SGHRS and CDR2 YFSETQ. In DNA, the CDR3 is TGCGCCAGCAGTTCGGACGGCAATCAGCCCCAGCATTTT. This sequence encodes CASSSDGNQPQHF.

The chain links TRBV28 to TRBJ1-2; D might be TRBD1 (6 bases). The CDR3 has 14 amino acids. Germline V gene sequence: CDR1 MDHEN, CDR2 SYDVKM. With 7 bases removed from V and 8 bases from J, the gap between germline ends came to 20 bases. The CDR3 spells CASKHREAWAGYTF. CDR3 coding DNA: TGTGCCAGCAAGCACAGGGAGGCCTGGGCGGGCTACACCTTC.

The chain combines TRBV3-1 (or the pseudogene TRBV3-2) with TRBJ2-3; TRBD2 matches at 12 bases. V shed 1 base, J shed 3 bases, and the junction held 5 bases outside the gene matches. The CDR3 is 17 residues long. Germline CDR1 is LGHDT and CDR2 is YNNKEL (reference sequence). CDR3 sequence reads: CASSQALGLAGTDTQYF. CDR3 nucleotide sequence: TGTGCCAGCAGCCAAGCCTTGGGACTAGCGGGTACAGATACGCAGTATTTT.

V and J are TRBV29-1 and TRBJ2-7, with TRBD2 matching 11 bases. This CDR3 has 14 residues. Germline lookup yields CDR1 SQVTM and CDR2 ANQGSEA. V lost 7 bases, J lost 4 bases, and 9 bases stayed unmatched. The CDR3 loop is CSAAGTSGRYEQYF. CDR3 coding DNA: TGCAGCGCCGCCGGGACTAGCGGCAGGTACGAGCAGTACTTC.

The V and J genes are TRBV3-1 (or the pseudogene TRBV3-2) and TRBJ1-2; D is undetermined. V was shortened by 10 bases and J by 4 bases, with 10 bases between the two germline ends. Germline values: CDR1 LGHDT, CDR2 YNNKEL (reference sequence). This CDR3 has 11 residues. In DNA, the CDR3 is TGTGCCACCACAAGTTCCTATGGCTACACCTTC. This codes for CATTSSYGYTF.